A single sample is the source of the 24 T cell receptor beta chains below, sequenced in a study of T-cell memory formation after mild COVID-19. Each CDR3 protein is one row after TCRdb ran MiXCR on the 5' RACE reads. This sample has fewer than 650,000 distinct CDR3 sequences, with less than 25% found just once. The source material was PBMCs or a T cell subset sorted from them (not recorded which). The receptors were sampled from an adult woman who had mild COVID-19 (a few samples of this study predate the infection). Cell type and time point are not known.

This chain uses TRBV2 with TRBJ2-7, with D perhaps TRBD1 (6 bases). Germline CDR1 SNHLY, CDR2 FYNNEI. The CDR3 extends over 14 amino acids. V shed 3 bases and J shed 1 base, with 10 bases lying between them. As DNA, the CDR3 is TGTGCCAGCAGTGATTGGACAGCGTCCTACGAGCAGTACTTC. Protein: CASSDWTASYEQYF.

The chain couples TRBV6-4 to TRBJ2-1; D is undetermined. From germline, CDR1 is MRHNA and CDR2 SNTAGT. The CDR3 consists of 15 residues. Between the trimmed V and J ends, which lost 0 bases and 4 bases, there was a span of 10 bases. The CDR3 nucleotides read TGTGCCAGCAGTGACTCTAGGTTCGGATACAATGAGCAGTTCTTC. It translates to CASSDSRFGYNEQFF.

This clonotype was recorded a few times. The genes are TRBV11-2 and TRBJ2-1; tentative D call: TRBD2 (6 bases). The germline gives CDR1 SGHAT, CDR2 FQNNGV. V lost 5 bases to trimming and J lost 8 bases, with 19 bases between them. The length of the CDR3 is 15 residues. This chain's CDR3 is CASSLSAGWWDEQFF. CDR3 DNA sequence: TGTGCCAGCAGCCTATCGGCGGGGTGGTGGGATGAGCAGTTCTTC.

This clonotype showed up just a few times. This chain uses TRBV5-4 with TRBJ1-1, with a possible D match to TRBD1 (6 bases). With 0 bases removed from V and 6 bases from J, the gap between germline ends came to 15 bases. Germline values: CDR1 SGHNT, CDR2 YYREEE (reference sequence). The CDR3 spans 15 residues. The chain's CDR3 is CASSLVPGARSEAFF. CDR3 DNA: TGTGCCAGCAGCTTGGTTCCGGGGGCTCGGTCTGAAGCTTTCTTT.

The chain links TRBV12-3 or TRBV12-4 to TRBJ2-1; 8 nucleotides agree with TRBD1. The CDR3 is 15 amino acids. The trim removed 8 bases at V and 4 bases at J, leaving 10 bases unmatched. CDR3: CASRESRQGYNEQFF. As DNA, the CDR3 is TGTGCCAGCCGGGAATCAAGACAGGGGTACAATGAGCAGTTCTTC.

The rearrangement links TRBV5-6 to TRBJ1-1; D not resolved. Germline CDR1 SGHDT, CDR2 YYEEEE. The CDR3 consists of 14 residues. The V end was cut by 0 bases, the J end by 7 bases, with 13 bases between. CDR3 DNA: TGTGCCAGCAGCTTGGGGGCATCGGGAGTTGAAGCTTTCTTT. It is translated as CASSLGASGVEAFF. The full variable domain, with the rest looked up from reference TRBV5-6 and TRBJ1-1, is DAGVTQSPTHLIKTRGQQVTLRCSPKSGHDTVSWYQQALGQGPQFIFQYYEEEERQRGNFPDRFSGHQFPNYSSELNVNALLLGDSALYLCASSLGASGVEAFFGQGTRLTVV.

This clonotype appeared a few times. The genes are TRBV25-1 and TRBJ2-2; D gene ambiguous. Germline V gives CDR1 MGHDK, CDR2 SYGVNS. V was clipped by 0 bases and J by 1 base, with 15 bases between them. This CDR3 has 18 amino acids. This chain's CDR3 is CASSEYGREARNTGELFF. CDR3 coding DNA: TGTGCCAGCAGTGAATATGGTAGGGAAGCGCGGAACACCGGGGAGCTGTTTTTT.

The rearrangement uses TRBV20-1 and TRBJ2-3; 7 positions agree with TRBD2. V lost 3 bases and J lost 5; bases outside the gene matches: 11. The CDR3 is 15 residues long. Germline V CDR1 and CDR2: DFQATT, SNEGSKA (reference sequence). The CDR3 reads CSARRSAGVEDTQYF. The DNA of the CDR3 is TGCAGTGCTAGGAGGTCGGCGGGAGTTGAAGATACGCAGTATTTT.

The chain joins TRBV6-4 to TRBJ2-1; no reliable D call. The germline CDR1 and CDR2 sequences are MRHNA and SNTAGT. The CDR3 consists of 16 residues. V was shortened by 4 bases and J by 0 bases, with 13 bases between the two germline ends. The CDR3 loop reads CASSVSGTGSYNEQFF. For the CDR3, the DNA is TGTGCCAGCAGTGTTTCGGGTACGGGCTCCTACAATGAGCAGTTCTTC.

The chain uses TRBV10-3 and TRBJ2-7; 7 positions match TRBD2. The CDR3 is 15 amino acids. CDR1 is ENHRY and CDR2 is SYGVKD in the germline V gene. With 4 bases clipped from V and 3 bases from J, the junction kept 9 bases outside the gene matches. CDR3 bases: TGTGCCATCAGTGTTTTCAGCGCTAGCGGCTACGAGCAGTACTTC. Residues: CAISVFSASGYEQYF.

The chain combines TRBV20-1 with TRBJ1-2; tentatively, D is TRBD1 (6 bases). The V gene lost 1 base and the J gene lost 2 bases, with 11 bases spanning the gap. Germline CDR1 DFQATT, CDR2 SNEGSKA (reference sequence). The CDR3 length is 14 residues. In nucleotides, the CDR3 is TGCAGTGCTAGAGTAGGACAGTCGAACTATGGCTACACCTTC. Protein sequence: CSARVGQSNYGYTF.

This clonotype was detected only a few times. The gene calls are TRBV20-1 and TRBJ2-7, with 7 bases aligning to TRBD2. CDR3 length: 12 amino acids. Germline V lookup: CDR1 DFQATT, CDR2 SNEGSKA (reference sequence). The CDR3 region is CSGASGSYEQYF. CDR3 nucleotides: TGCAGCGGGGCTAGCGGTTCCTACGAGCAGTACTTC.

Only a few counts were recorded for this clonotype. V and J are TRBV5-5 and TRBJ2-5; D gene ambiguous. Germline V CDR1 and CDR2: SGHKS, YYEKEE (reference sequence). The V gene lost 2 bases and the J gene lost 6 bases, with 20 bases spanning the gap. This CDR3 spans 16 amino acids. The CDR3 spells CASSFRSGENHQTQYF. The CDR3, as DNA: TGTGCCAGCAGCTTTCGGTCGGGTGAAAATCATCAGACCCAGTACTTC.

In this sample, this clonotype turned up a few times. The rearrangement uses TRBV5-1 and TRBJ1-1, with D possibly being TRBD1 (6 bases). Germline lookup yields CDR1 SGHRS and CDR2 YFSETQ. V lost 4 bases and J 1 base, leaving 14 bases between the germline ends. This CDR3 is built from 15 residues. In DNA, the CDR3 is TGCGCCAGCAGCAAGGGACATGTAACGAACACTGAAGCTTTCTTT. Protein product: CASSKGHVTNTEAFF.

The chain has TRBV5-1 and TRBJ2-5, with TRBD1 matching 7 bases. This CDR3 has 13 residues. In germline, CDR1 is SGHRS, CDR2 YFSETQ. V lost 6 bases and J lost 6; bases outside the gene matches: 8. This chain's CDR3 is CASTGTGAKTQYF. The CDR3 DNA follows: TGCGCCAGCACCGGTACAGGGGCCAAGACCCAGTACTTC.

This clonotype has at least ten counts. This chain connects TRBV5-4 to TRBJ2-1, with TRBD2 as a possible D gene (6 bases). The CDR3 totals 15 residues. The germline gives CDR1 SGHNT, CDR2 YYREEE (reference sequence). Between the trimmed V and J ends, which lost 5 bases and 4 bases, there was a span of 16 bases. The CDR3 loop is CASSPTGGRYNEQFF. The CDR3 region has the DNA TGTGCCAGCAGTCCCACTGGAGGGAGGTACAATGAGCAGTTCTTC. Using reference TRBV5-4 and TRBJ2-1 for the parts outside the CDR3, the full variable domain is ETGVTQSPTHLIKTRGQQVTLRCSSQSGHNTVSWYQQALGQGPQFIFQYYREEENGRGNFPPRFSGLQFPNYSSELNVNALELDDSALYLCASSPTGGRYNEQFFGPGTRLTVL.

This clonotype was picked up many times. The chain employs TRBV5-5 and TRBJ1-1, with D unresolved. Trimming stripped 3 bases from V and 1 base from J, with 7 bases between. Germline loops: CDR1 SGHKS, CDR2 YYEKEE (reference sequence). CDR3 size: 13 residues. CDR3 DNA: TGTGCCAGCAGCTCTCCAGGGAACACTGAAGCTTTCTTT. The encoded protein is CASSSPGNTEAFF. The full variable domain, in which reference TRBV5-5 and TRBJ1-1 provide the parts outside the CDR3, is DAGVTQSPTHLIKTRGQQVTLRCSPISGHKSVSWYQQVLGQGPQFIFQYYEKEERGRGNFPDRFSARQFPNYSSELNVNALLLGDSALYLCASSSPGNTEAFFGQGTRLTVV.

The chain employs TRBV29-1 and TRBJ1-3; D gene ambiguous. V gave up 1 base and J gave up 4 bases, with 2 bases separating them. Germline lookup yields CDR1 SQVTM and CDR2 ANQGSEA. This CDR3 has 11 residues. CDR3 DNA: TGCAGCGTTGAAGGGGGAAACACCATATATTTT. Translated: CSVEGGNTIYF.

This clonotype has a handful of counts. The rearrangement links TRBV19 to TRBJ2-7; D may be TRBD1 (6 bases). The germline CDR1 and CDR2 sequences are LNHDA and SQIVND (reference sequence). V lost 5 bases and J lost 6, with 11 bases in between. CDR3 size: 12 residues. The CDR3 region is CASSSQGSEQYF. The DNA of the CDR3 is TGTGCCAGTAGTTCACAGGGATCCGAGCAGTACTTC.

This clonotype occurred a few times. V and J are TRBV9 and TRBJ2-2; D call uncertain. The germline gives CDR1 SGDLS, CDR2 YYNGEE. The ends were cut back, 3 bases at V and 0 bases at J, with 6 bases in the middle. This CDR3 is 14 amino acids long. In DNA, the CDR3 is TGTGCCAGCAGCGCGGAGTCGAACACCGGGGAGCTGTTTTTT. Its protein product is CASSAESNTGELFF. Filled out from reference TRBV9 and TRBJ2-2, the complete variable domain reads DSGVTQTPKHLITATGQRVTLRCSPRSGDLSVYWYQQSLDQGLQFLIQYYNGEERAKGNILERFSAQQFPDLHSELNLSSLELGDSALYFCASSAESNTGELFFGEGSRLTVL.

The gene calls are TRBV20-1 and TRBJ2-7; 7 bases fit TRBD2. With 7 bases clipped from V and 2 bases from J, the junction kept 8 bases outside the gene matches. Germline V lookup: CDR1 DFQATT, CDR2 SNEGSKA (reference sequence). The CDR3 runs to 13 residues. The CDR3 spells CSGRPGGPYEQYF. The CDR3 bases are TGCAGTGGCCGGCCGGGAGGACCCTACGAGCAGTACTTC.

The rearrangement uses TRBV4-2 and TRBJ2-3; 8 bases line up with TRBD2. V lost 4 bases, J lost 7 bases, and 10 bases stayed unmatched. The CDR3 is 15 residues long. The germline V gene has CDR1 LGHNA and CDR2 YNFKEQ. CDR3 loop: CASSPAGGASNTQYF. The CDR3, as DNA: TGTGCCAGCAGCCCTGCGGGGGGAGCATCGAATACGCAGTATTTT.

This clonotype was observed a single time. The V and J genes are TRBV4-1 and TRBJ2-7, with D possibly matching TRBD1 (5 bases). The CDR3 consists of 13 residues. With 4 bases removed from V and 4 bases from J, the gap between germline ends came to 11 bases. The germline gives CDR1 MGHRA, CDR2 YSYEKL. CDR3 in DNA: TGCGCCAGCAGCCGCCACGACAGATACGAGCAGTACTTC. Its translation is CASSRHDRYEQYF.

This clonotype was counted between two and nine times. The genes are TRBV7-3 and TRBJ2-7, with 7 bases lining up with TRBD1. V was pared by 0 bases and J by 5 bases, with 7 bases of the junction left unmatched. CDR1 and CDR2 (germline): SGHTA, FQGTGA. This CDR3 is built from 15 residues. CDR3 protein: CASSLTGSGGDEQYF. The CDR3 DNA follows: TGTGCCAGCAGCTTAACGGGGTCAGGGGGTGACGAGCAGTACTTC.